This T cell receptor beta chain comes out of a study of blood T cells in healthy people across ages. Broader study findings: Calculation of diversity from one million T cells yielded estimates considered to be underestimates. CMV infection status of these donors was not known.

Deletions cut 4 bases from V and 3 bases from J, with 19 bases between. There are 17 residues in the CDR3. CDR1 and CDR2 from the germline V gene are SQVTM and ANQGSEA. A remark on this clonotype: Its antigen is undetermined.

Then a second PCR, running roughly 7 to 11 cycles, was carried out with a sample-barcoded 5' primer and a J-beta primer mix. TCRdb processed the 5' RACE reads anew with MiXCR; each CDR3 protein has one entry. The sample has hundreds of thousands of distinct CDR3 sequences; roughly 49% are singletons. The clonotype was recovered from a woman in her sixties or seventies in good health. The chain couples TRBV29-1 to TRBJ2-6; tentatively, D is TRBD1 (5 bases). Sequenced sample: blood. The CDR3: CSVVGRASTGGANVLTF. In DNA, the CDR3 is TGCAGCGTTGTTGGCAGGGCATCGACCGGTGGGGCCAACGTCCTGACTTTC.